A selection of T cell receptor beta chains follows, all from one sample in a study of cytomegalovirus exposure and HLA in healthy donors. The repertoire was sequenced with immunoSEQ multiplex PCR; TCRdb's copy has only in-frame clones and lacks some. Of roughly 50,000 clones listed, just over 90% are singletons. The sequenced material came from PBMCs. The receptor set was obtained from a woman between 18 and 29 years old in good health and CMV-seropositive. Both conserved end residues are part of each CDR3. The D gene is left open where the match is weak. Clone size, where shown, is once, few, many, or a class for clones that have expanded.

CDR3nt	CDR3aa	abundance	v_gene	j_gene	d_gene
TGTGCCAGCAGCTTGGACAGGCAGGATACGCAGTATTTT	CASSLDRQDTQYF	NA	TRBV5-4	TRBJ2-3	NA
TGTGCCAGTAGTATAATGCTCCAGCGGGGTAGGAATGAGCAGTTCTTC	CASSIMLQRGRNEQFF	once	TRBV19	TRBJ2-1	TRBD2
TGCGCCAGCAGCCGGGACGGACAGGGAAGCAACTATGGCTACACCTTC	CASSRDGQGSNYGYTF	NA	TRBV5-1	TRBJ1-2	TRBD1
TGTGCCAGCACTTCGGCGGGCGGTAGAAATCAGCCCCAGCATTTT	CASTSAGGRNQPQHF	NA	TRBV28	TRBJ1-5	NA
TGTGCCAGCAGCAAAAGGTGCGGAAGCCAAGAGACCCAGTACTTC	CASSKRCGSQETQYF	once	TRBV21-1	TRBJ2-5	NA
TGTGCCAGCAGCTTGGGACTGAACACCGGGGAGCTGTTTTTT	CASSLGLNTGELFF	NA	TRBV5-6	TRBJ2-2	NA
TGTGCCAGCAGCGTAGGAATAGGTGTCTGGGGCGAGGTCGAGCAGTACTTC	CASSVGIGVWGEVEQYF	NA	TRBV9	TRBJ2-7	NA
TGTGCCAGCAGCTTGCGGGGATACGAGCAGTACTTC	CASSLRGYEQYF	NA	TRBV5-6	TRBJ2-7	NA
TGCGCCAGCAGCACAACCGGGACAGGGGCCGAGCAGTACTTC	CASSTTGTGAEQYF	NA	TRBV5-1	TRBJ2-7	TRBD1
TGTGCCAGCAGCTTAGGGCCAGCAACTAATGAAAAACTGTTTTTT	CASSLGPATNEKLFF	once	TRBV7-2	TRBJ1-4	NA
TGTGCCAGCAGTAAAGACAGGGGGAGAACTGAAGCTTTCTTT	CASSKDRGRTEAFF	NA	TRBV2	TRBJ1-1	TRBD1
TGTGCCAGCAGCACCAGGGGGCGTTTCGGTGAAAAACTGTTTTTT	CASSTRGRFGEKLFF	NA	TRBV27	TRBJ1-4	TRBD1
TGCGCCAGCAGGATCCGGGGGGACGGCACTGAAGCTTTCTTT	CASRIRGDGTEAFF	NA	TRBV5-1	TRBJ1-1	NA
TGTGCCAGTAGTATCGCCAACAGGGAGGGCTACACCTTC	CASSIANREGYTF	NA	TRBV19	TRBJ1-2	NA
TGTGCCAGCAGCCCAAGGGGCGGCTCCTCCTACGAGCAGTACTTC	CASSPRGGSSYEQYF	NA	TRBV7-6	TRBJ2-7	NA
TGTGCCAGCAGCGCTAGTACCTCGAACACCGGGGAGCTGTTTTTT	CASSASTSNTGELFF	NA	TRBV9	TRBJ2-2	NA
TGCGCCAGCAGTCAACCTCGTATACAGAAGGGGGCCACAGATACGCAGTATTTT	CASSQPRIQKGATDTQYF	NA	TRBV23-1	TRBJ2-3	TRBD1
TGTGCCAGCAGCACGTCTATTGCACCCCTCCACTTT	CASSTSIAPLHF	NA	TRBV6-5	TRBJ1-6	NA
TGTGCCAGCAGTCGGTCCGGGACAGGTCCTAATGAGCAGTTCTTC	CASSRSGTGPNEQFF	NA	TRBV6-6	TRBJ2-1	TRBD1
TGTGCCAGCTCGGAGAAAACACGGACAGGGGTTATTACTGAAGCTTTCTTT	CASSEKTRTGVITEAFF	NA	TRBV18	TRBJ1-1	TRBD1
TGTGCCAGCAGCTTATTCAACAGGGCTAGCACAGATACGCAGTATTTT	CASSLFNRASTDTQYF	NA	TRBV7-2	TRBJ2-3	NA
TGTGCCACCAGCAGAGAGTCCCCCAGAAGTGGCTACACCTTC	CATSRESPRSGYTF	NA	TRBV15	TRBJ1-2	NA
TGTGCCAGCAACTCCCTGGGACAGGGTCGTTCACCCCTCCACTTT	CASNSLGQGRSPLHF	NA	TRBV27	TRBJ1-6	TRBD1
TGTGCCAGCAGTCCCCGGAGGTACACAGATACGCAGTATTTT	CASSPRRYTDTQYF	NA	TRBV27	TRBJ2-3	NA
TGCGCCAGCAGCCACGTCGACAGTCTTGGTTCACCCCTCCACTTT	CASSHVDSLGSPLHF	NA	TRBV4-1	TRBJ1-6	NA
TGCAGCGGTACCGGGAGAGGAGATGGCTACACCTTC	CSGTGRGDGYTF	NA	TRBV29-1	TRBJ1-2	NA
TGTGCCAGCAGCACAGGGTCCTACTCTGAAGCTTTCTTT	CASSTGSYSEAFF	NA	TRBV6-5	TRBJ1-1	NA
TGCGCCAGCAGTCACTACGGGGGTAGCGACGAGCAGTACTTC	CASSHYGGSDEQYF	NA	TRBV5-1	TRBJ2-7	NA
TGTGCCAGCAGCCCAAGGACAGGGGGTGGCTATGGCTACACCTTC	CASSPRTGGGYGYTF	NA	TRBV7-2	TRBJ1-2	TRBD1
TGTGCCAGCAGGCCGGGACAGGGCACAGATACGCAGTATTTT	CASRPGQGTDTQYF	NA	TRBV2	TRBJ2-3	TRBD1
TGTGCCAGCAGCCCCGAAAAGGTGTCCGGGGACAGCGGGAGGCCCCTCCACTTT	CASSPEKVSGDSGRPLHF	NA	TRBV28	TRBJ1-6	TRBD1